This T cell receptor (beta chain) is drawn from a study of shared clonotypes between healthy human individuals. For the study at large: The donor group consisted of two women and a few men, aged 18 to 49.

The study's findings and limits: What limited the represented genetic and exposure-history diversity was the small number of donors.

Measured with immunoSEQ multiplex PCR; TCRdb has only the in-frame clones, and not every one. The sample holds approximately 440,000 clones; roughly three quarters are singletons and the top ten take approximately 12%. With regard to this clone: No antigen is known for it.

The germline V and J ends were trimmed by 0 bases and 3 bases, with 14 bases remaining between them. CDR3 size: 16 residues. The germline gives CDR1 SGDLS, CDR2 YYNGEE. About 90 million PBMCs per unsorted sample were used for genomic DNA. The receptor comes from a woman in her thirties or forties in good health. Some clones in this sample may be carry-over from other donors' samples. The sample taken for sequencing was PBMCs. The chain links TRBV9 to TRBJ2-3; possible D gene TRBD2, 5 bases. CDR3 amino acids: CASSVDRGYWTDTQYF. DNA of the CDR3: TGTGCCAGCAGCGTAGATCGGGGTTATTGGACAGATACGCAGTATTTT.